This entry lists 27 T cell receptor beta chains sequenced from one sample in a study of cytomegalovirus exposure and HLA in healthy donors. The PCR was carried out with 60 Vbeta primers and 13 Jbeta primers. The assay was immunoSEQ multiplex PCR, and TCRdb's table has in-frame clones only and misses some. The table records approximately 170,000 clones, approximately 78% of them present only once. The sample was PBMCs. These receptors originate from a woman under 30 in good health and CMV-seronegative.

The V gene is TRBV7-8, the J gene TRBJ2-5; 11 bases are shared with TRBD2. CDR1 is SGHVS, CDR2 FQNEAQ, per germline. V lost 4 bases and J lost 4; bases outside the gene matches: 8. This CDR3 has 16 residues. The CDR3 bases are TGTGCCAGCAGCTCCTCCCTAGCGGGAGGTCGAGAGACCCAGTACTTC. Its translation: CASSSSLAGGRETQYF. Variable domain in full (rest from reference TRBV7-8 and TRBJ2-5): GAGVSQSPRYKVAKRGQDVALRCDPISGHVSLFWYQQALGQGPEFLTYFQNEAQLDKSGLPSDRFFAERPEGSVSTLKIQRTQQEDSAVYLCASSSSLAGGRETQYFGPGTRLLVL.

The V call is TRBV19, the J call TRBJ1-5; D call uncertain. The CDR3 loop spans 14 amino acids. Trimming stripped 2 bases from V and 6 bases from J, with 11 bases between. Germline V gene lookup returns CDR1 LNHDA and CDR2 SQIVND (reference sequence). For the CDR3, the DNA is TGTGCCAGTAGTATAAACACGGCGGGTCAGCCCCAGCATTTT. It specifies CASSINTAGQPQHF.

The rearrangement joins TRBV7-9 to TRBJ1-1, with D perhaps TRBD1 (6 bases). V was cut by 4 bases and J by 1 base, with 7 bases left in between. The CDR3 totals 13 residues. Germline loops: CDR1 SEHNR, CDR2 FQNEAQ (reference sequence). CDR3 region: CASSSGQNTEAFF. CDR3 in DNA: TGTGCCAGCAGCTCGGGACAGAACACTGAAGCTTTCTTT.

The chain links TRBV7-9 to TRBJ2-5; the match to TRBD2 covers 7 bases. With 2 bases clipped from V and 5 bases from J, the junction kept 11 bases outside the gene matches. The germline gives CDR1 SEHNR, CDR2 FQNEAQ (reference sequence). The length of the CDR3 is 16 residues. The CDR3 DNA is TGTGCCAGCAGCTTAAGGGGAGGGCCAAGTATGGAGACCCAGTACTTC. It yields the protein CASSLRGGPSMETQYF.

This chain joins TRBV19 and TRBJ2-7; 10 bases are a match to TRBD2. Germline V lookup: CDR1 LNHDA, CDR2 SQIVND (reference sequence). This CDR3 has 13 residues. Unmatched junction bases numbered 8, after V lost 11 bases and J lost 4 bases. CDR3 DNA sequence: TGTGCCGGGACGGGACTAGCGAGTTACGAGCAGTACTTC. This codes for CAGTGLASYEQYF.

The chain uses TRBV6-1 and TRBJ2-3; D ambiguous. Per the germline V gene, CDR1 is MNHNS and CDR2 is SASEGT. Trimming stripped 3 bases from V and 0 bases from J, with 10 bases between. This CDR3 is built from 15 residues. In DNA, the CDR3 is TGTGCCAGCAGTGACCTCCAGCGCAGCACAGATACGCAGTATTTT. Translating gives CASSDLQRSTDTQYF.

CDR3 region: CASSQAFPLAENTGELFF. The CDR3 DNA reads TGCGCCAGCAGCCAAGCGTTCCCACTAGCGGAGAACACCGGGGAGCTGTTTTTT. The chain recombines TRBV4-1 with TRBJ1-3; 8 bases map to TRBD2. The J call may be in error: the DNA end matches TRBJ2-2 better. The CDR3 totals 18 residues. In germline, CDR1 is MGHRA, CDR2 YSYEKL.

The chain couples TRBV27 to TRBJ1-3; D is ambiguous. The CDR3 contains 13 residues. CDR1 and CDR2 from the germline V gene are MNHEY and SMNVEV (reference sequence). V gave up 8 bases and J gave up 0 bases, with 8 bases separating them. As DNA, the CDR3 is TGTGCCAGCGCCCAGGTCTCTGGAAACACCATATATTTT. Protein product: CASAQVSGNTIYF.

Here the CDR3 reads CASSLTGVGQPQHF. CDR3 coding DNA: TGTGCCAGCAGCTTAACAGGGGTAGGACAGCCCCAGCATTTT. The chain uses TRBV7-2 and TRBJ1-5, with 7 nucleotides matching TRBD1. In germline, CDR1 is SGHTA, CDR2 FQGNSA. V lost 2 bases, J lost 7 bases, and 5 bases stayed unmatched. This CDR3 spans 14 amino acids.

This chain connects TRBV27 to TRBJ2-5; 9 nucleotides match TRBD2. After removal of 2 bases from V and 3 bases from J, the junction contained 7 bases not matched to a gene. Looked up from germline, CDR1 is MNHEY and CDR2 is SMNVEV (reference sequence). CDR3 length: 16 residues. The CDR3 reads CASSLTLGGREETQYF. The CDR3, as DNA: TGTGCCAGCAGTTTAACCCTGGGCGGGAGGGAAGAGACCCAGTACTTC.

The rearrangement uses TRBV28 and TRBJ1-1, with D possibly matching TRBD1 (6 bases). Germline lookup yields CDR1 MDHEN and CDR2 SYDVKM. V lost 5 bases and J 1 base, leaving 11 bases between the germline ends. This CDR3 region has 14 residues. CDR3 nucleotides: TGTGCCAGCAGTACAGGGATGGGGAACACTGAAGCTTTCTTT. Protein sequence: CASSTGMGNTEAFF.

As concerns this clone: At one boundary the junction diverges from the germline segment, which might be a read error. The chain recombines TRBV27 with TRBJ1-2, with unresolved D. The germline CDR1 and CDR2 sequences are MNHEY and SMNVEV (reference sequence). CDR3 size: 12 residues. In DNA form, the CDR3 reads TGTGCCAGCAGTACCCGAGACTATGGCTACACTTTC. Residues: CASSTRDYGYTF.

The genes are TRBV6-6 and TRBJ1-4; D gene uncertain. This CDR3 is built from 14 residues. Deletions cut 2 bases from V and 4 bases from J, with 8 bases between. CDR1 and CDR2 (germline): MNHNY, SVGAGI (reference sequence). CDR3 in DNA: TGTGCCAGCAGTTACCGGGAAGGTAATGAAAAACTGTTTTTT. Its protein is CASSYREGNEKLFF.

V and J are TRBV7-2 and TRBJ2-7; TRBD2 is a possible D gene (5 bases). Deletions cut 4 bases from V and 6 bases from J, with 13 bases between. This CDR3 spans 13 amino acids. In germline, CDR1 is SGHTA, CDR2 FQGNSA. CDR3 in DNA: TGTGCCAGCAGCTCCTCCCGGGGAGCCGAGCAGTACTTC. Its protein product is CASSSSRGAEQYF.

The genes are TRBV7-9 and TRBJ2-1, with 8 bases matching TRBD2. Germline CDR1 reads SEHNR; CDR2 reads FQNEAQ (reference sequence). The CDR3 totals 16 residues. The junction had 10 bases not matched to a gene; V was cut back by 4 bases and J by 5 bases. The CDR3 protein is CASSSVSGKADNEQFF. Written as DNA, the CDR3 is TGTGCCAGCAGCTCCGTTAGCGGGAAAGCTGACAATGAGCAGTTCTTC.

This clone was recorded only once. This sequence joins TRBV5-5 and TRBJ2-3; D might be TRBD2 (6 bases). This CDR3 region has 15 residues. CDR1 is SGHKS, CDR2 YYEKEE, per germline (reference sequence). The ends were cut back, 6 bases at V and 3 bases at J, with 17 bases in the middle. Here the CDR3 reads CASTSPSLATDTQYF. CDR3 DNA: TGTGCCAGCACCTCCCCATCCCTAGCGACAGATACGCAGTATTTT.

The rearrangement joins TRBV7-2 to TRBJ2-1; 8 bases match TRBD2. J gave up 9 bases and V 3 bases, and 7 bases lay outside the gene matches. The CDR3 runs 14 residues. CDR1 is SGHTA, CDR2 FQGNSA, per germline. For the CDR3, the DNA is TGTGCCAGCAGCTTTGTGCGGGAGGCCAGTGAGCAGTTCTTC. Amino acid sequence: CASSFVREASEQFF.

V usage is TRBV19 and J usage is TRBJ2-5; 8 nucleotides match TRBD2. Germline CDR1 LNHDA, CDR2 SQIVND (reference sequence). The length of the CDR3 is 13 residues. V shed 3 bases and J 5 bases; nucleotides not matched to a gene: 2. The CDR3 sequence: CASSISGGETQYF. The CDR3 DNA is TGTGCCAGTAGTATTTCGGGGGGGGAGACCCAGTACTTC.

The genes are TRBV1 and TRBJ2-7; the table's D gene call, TRBD2, was not cross checked with the DNA. TRBV1 counts as a pseudogene. The CDR3 has 14 amino acids. The DNA of the CDR3 is TGCACCAGCAGCCAAGAGGAACTAGCGGGAGCTAAGTACTTC. Its translation is CTSSQEELAGAKYF.

This clone was found a few times. The rearrangement joins TRBV7-9 to TRBJ2-5, with 7 bases that match TRBD2. This CDR3 comprises 14 residues. CDR1 is SEHNR and CDR2 is FQNEAQ in the germline V gene (reference sequence). After removal of 0 bases from V and 3 bases from J, the junction contained 1 base not matched to a gene. As DNA, the CDR3 is TGTGCCAGCAGCTTAGCGGGAGGGAAAGAGACCCAGTACTTC. The encoded protein is CASSLAGGKETQYF.

This chain joins TRBV5-6 and TRBJ2-7, with D possibly TRBD2 on 7 matching bases. The CDR3 runs 18 residues. V was trimmed by 6 bases and J by 0 bases, leaving 25 bases between them. The germline V gene encodes CDR1 SGHDT and CDR2 YYEEEE. CDR3 coding DNA: TGTGCCAGCACGAGGGGGGGGGTCGTCTTGGCCTCCTCCTACGAGCAGTACTTC. Translation gives CASTRGGVVLASSYEQYF.

The chain has TRBV7-9 and TRBJ1-3; D uncertain. With 7 bases removed from V and 0 bases from J, the gap between germline ends came to 10 bases. Germline CDR1 SEHNR, CDR2 FQNEAQ (reference sequence). The CDR3 loop spans 14 amino acids. This CDR3 reads CASNVADSGNTIYF. In nucleotides, the CDR3 is TGTGCCAGCAACGTCGCAGACTCTGGAAACACCATATATTTT.

The rearrangement joins TRBV29-1 to TRBJ2-5; D might be TRBD1 (6 bases). Trimming stripped 2 bases from V and 5 bases from J, with 15 bases between. The V gene's germline CDR1 is SQVTM and CDR2 ANQGSEA. The CDR3 consists of 14 residues. The CDR3 reads CSVEIPTGYETQYF. DNA for the CDR3: TGCAGCGTTGAAATCCCTACAGGGTACGAGACCCAGTACTTC.

This chain connects TRBV28 to TRBJ2-3; TRBD1 aligns across 7 bases. CDR3 length: 16 amino acids. With 7 bases clipped from V and 2 bases from J, the junction kept 12 bases outside the gene matches. CDR1 is MDHEN and CDR2 is SYDVKM in the germline V gene. CDR3 nucleotides: TGTGCCAGCAAGATACACCGGGACAGATACACAGATACGCAGTATTTT. This encodes CASKIHRDRYTDTQYF.

The V and J genes are TRBV5-1 and TRBJ2-2; 8 bases fit TRBD1. This CDR3 spans 17 amino acids. The V gene end was trimmed by 3 bases and the J gene end by 2 bases; junction bases not matched to a gene: 9. From germline, CDR1 is SGHRS and CDR2 YFSETQ. This CDR3 reads CASSSNRQGINTGELFF. In nucleotides, the CDR3 is TGCGCCAGCAGCTCTAACAGACAGGGGATCAACACCGGGGAGCTGTTTTTT.

The chain couples TRBV18 to TRBJ2-1, with 12 bases matching TRBD2. CDR1 is KGHSH and CDR2 is LQKENI in the germline V gene. The ends lost 3 bases at V and 3 bases at J; junction bases unmatched: 9. The CDR3 spans 18 residues. CDR3 sequence (DNA): TGTGCCAGCTCACCGAGACTAGCGGGAGACCCCCGCTACAATGAGCAGTTCTTC. This encodes CASSPRLAGDPRYNEQFF.

J is TRBJ1-5 and V is TRBV9; possible D gene TRBD1, 5 bases. CDR1 and CDR2 from the germline V gene are SGDLS and YYNGEE. Trimming took 0 bases from V and 0 from J, leaving 7 bases between them. CDR3 size: 15 residues. CDR3 bases: TGTGCCAGCAGCGTAGGGGGGGATAGCAATCAGCCCCAGCATTTT. Translated, it gives CASSVGGDSNQPQHF.